A selection of T cell receptor beta chains follows, all from one sample in a study of shared clonotypes between healthy human individuals. Sequencing was performed with immunoSEQ multiplex PCR; in TCRdb, only in-frame clones are kept and a portion is missing. The sample includes roughly 2,300,000 clones, 85% to 95% of them seen just once. Sequences were obtained from naive CD4+ T cells from PBMCs. The receptors come from a man aged 18 to 29 in good health. Some clones in this sample may be carry-over from other donors' samples. The CDR3 runs from the conserved cysteine through the conserved F or W. The order of the fields is J gene, V gene, D gene, clone size, CDR3 DNA, CDR3 protein. The D gene is left open where the match is weak. Not every row has a clone size; where given, it reads once, few, many or a size class.

>TRBJ1-2|TRBV5-8|.|.
TGTGCCAGCAGCCCCGCGTTCCGGGATCACTATGGCTACACCTTC
CASSPAFRDHYGYTF
>TRBJ2-2|TRBV7-3|.|.
TGTGCCAGCAGCCCCCGTGATGGGTTGGCCGGGGAGCTGTTTTTT
CASSPRDGLAGELFF
>TRBJ2-7|TRBV7-9|TRBD2|.
TGTGCCAGCATACGGGCGGGAGTAGGGGTCGAGCAGTACTTC
CASIRAGVGVEQYF
>TRBJ2-1|TRBV29-1|TRBD2|.
TGCAGCGTTACGGGAGGGGTTGAGCAGTTCTTC
CSVTGGVEQFF
>TRBJ2-1|TRBV2|.|.
TGTGCCAGCAGTGAGGGGGGTATACCCTACAATGAGCAGTTCTTC
CASSEGGIPYNEQFF
>TRBJ1-1|TRBV27|.|.
TGTGCCAGCAGTTTAGATTGGAGGAACACTGAAGCTTTCTTT
CASSLDWRNTEAFF
>TRBJ2-1|TRBV6-5|TRBD2|.
TGTGCCAGCAAACCTAGCGGGACTTCCTACAATGAGCAGTTCTTC
CASKPSGTSYNEQFF
>TRBJ1-5|TRBV28|.|.
TGTGCCAGCAGCTCAGATCAGCCCCAGCATTTT
CASSSDQPQHF
>TRBJ1-5|TRBV28|TRBD1|few
TGTGCCAGCACCAAAACAGGGGGCTGGCAGCCCCAGCATTTT
CASTKTGGWQPQHF
>TRBJ2-6|TRBV7-2|.|.
TGTGCCAGCATCTCCCCGACAGACTCTGGGGCCAACGTCCTGACTTTC
CASISPTDSGANVLTF
>TRBJ2-4|TRBV15|.|.
TGTGCCACCTTAAAGGAGGGAGGCAAAAACATTCAGTACTTC
CATLKEGGKNIQYF
>TRBJ1-2|TRBV6-4|.|.
TGTGCCAGCAGTGCCGGACTCCCGAAGTATGGCTACACCTTC
CASSAGLPKYGYTF
>TRBJ2-2|TRBV19|.|once
TGTGCCAGTAGTATAGTCAGGGTTGGGAACACCGGGGAGCTGTTTTTT
CASSIVRVGNTGELFF
>TRBJ2-7|TRBV7-2|.|.
TGTGCCAGCAGCTCCACGCCCTACGAGCAGTACTTC
CASSSTPYEQYF
>TRBJ2-7|TRBV9|.|.
TGTGCCAGCAGCGTTCCGCGGGGGCGGAACTACGAGCAGTACTTC
CASSVPRGRNYEQYF
>TRBJ2-7|TRBV28|TRBD2|.
TGTGCCAGCAGTTCCATAGGGACTAGCGGGAGACGCGAGCAGTACTTC
CASSSIGTSGRREQYF
>TRBJ2-5|TRBV6-5|.|.
TGTGCCAGCAGCCAGCCGGGGGCAGAGACCCAGTACTTC
CASSQPGAETQYF
>TRBJ2-3|TRBV5-1|TRBD2|.
TGCGCCAGCAGCCCACTAGCGGGGAAGGATACGCAGTATTTT
CASSPLAGKDTQYF
>TRBJ2-6|TRBV4-2|TRBD2|.
TGTGCCAGCAGCCAGGCTAGCGGGAGGGGGGCCAACGTCCTGACTTTC
CASSQASGRGANVLTF
>TRBJ2-1|TRBV11-2|.|.
TGTGCCAGCAGCTTACTAAGCTCCTACAATGAGCAGTTCTTC
CASSLLSSYNEQFF
>TRBJ2-7|TRBV5-1|.|.
TGCGCCAGCAGCTTCGATATGGACAGCATCTACGAGCAGTACTTC
CASSFDMDSIYEQYF
>TRBJ2-7|TRBV6-1|.|.
TGTGCCAGCTCCAGGGCTCCCTACGAGCAGTACTTC
CASSRAPYEQYF
>TRBJ2-7|TRBV6-1|.|.
TGTGCCAGCAGTGAAGCTGGACATGACTACGAGCAGTACTTC
CASSEAGHDYEQYF
>TRBJ2-5|TRBV5-1|TRBD1|.
TGCGCCAGCAGCCCGGGGACAGGCGGGACTTTGTACCAAGAGACCCAGTACTTC
CASSPGTGGTLYQETQYF
>TRBJ2-1|TRBV25-1|TRBD1|once
TGTGCCAGCAGTGAATTAGGGACAGGGGGCTCCGGGAATGAGCAGTTCTTC
CASSELGTGGSGNEQFF
>TRBJ2-2|TRBV5-4|TRBD2|.
TGTGCCAGCAGCTGGGGAGGGGTAGTCACCGGGGAGCTGTTTTTT
CASSWGGVVTGELFF
>TRBJ1-1|TRBV14|.|.
TGTGCCAGCAGCGGGTTGGGCGGGGGGAGCACTGAAGCTTTCTTT
CASSGLGGGSTEAFF
>TRBJ2-3|TRBV28|.|.
TGTGCCACCCAGTTAGCGCGGTGGGGCGGGGGCACAGATACGCAGTATTTT
CATQLARWGGGTDTQYF
>TRBJ2-2|TRBV9|TRBD1|.
TGTGCCAGCAGCGCCCGTGGACAGGGAATCGGGGAGCTGTTTTTT
CASSARGQGIGELFF
>TRBJ2-1|TRBV6-5|TRBD1|.
TGTGCCAGCAGCCTAACCGGGACAGGGATCGATGAGCAGTTCTTC
CASSLTGTGIDEQFF
>TRBJ1-1|TRBV27|.|.
TGTGCCAGCAGGTCGAGATCGCCAACCACTGAAGCTTTCTTT
CASRSRSPTTEAFF
>TRBJ2-1|TRBV6-5|TRBD1|.
TGTGCCAGCCATCGGGACAGCTACAATGAGCAGTTCTTC
CASHRDSYNEQFF
>TRBJ1-2|TRBV29-1|.|.
TGCAGCGCGGGGAGCGCGATCTCCGGGTATGGCTACACCTTC
CSAGSAISGYGYTF
>TRBJ2-5|TRBV4-3|TRBD2|once
TGCGCCAGCAGCCAAGTTTCCGGGAGGCGGAGGGAGACCCAGTACTTC
CASSQVSGRRRETQYF
>TRBJ2-5|TRBV27|.|once
TGTGCCAGCAGTCTCCTCTCCATGGGTCAAGAGACCCAGTACTTC
CASSLLSMGQETQYF
>TRBJ2-6|TRBV2|.|.
TGTGCCAGCAGTGTAAGCTCTGGGGCCAACGTCCTGACTTTC
CASSVSSGANVLTF
>TRBJ2-1|TRBV5-1|TRBD2|.
TGCGCCACCACTAATCTAGCGGGAGGGCCCAATGAGCAGTTCTTC
CATTNLAGGPNEQFF
>TRBJ2-3|TRBV4-1|.|.
TGCGCCAGCAGCCAAGGCCAGGGCGGAGGGACAGATACGCAGTATTTT
CASSQGQGGGTDTQYF
>TRBJ1-1|TRBV6-6|TRBD1|.
TGTGCCAGCAGCCTGGGACAGGAGGGCACTGAAGCTTTCTTT
CASSLGQEGTEAFF
>TRBJ2-7|TRBV5-1|TRBD2|.
TGCGCCAGCAGCCTGCAGGGACTAGCGGGAGGGCTTTCTTACGAGCAGTACTTC
CASSLQGLAGGLSYEQYF
>TRBJ1-5|TRBV18|.|.
TGTGCCAGCTCCGAAACAGGGCCCTACTCCAATCAGCCCCAGCATTTT
CASSETGPYSNQPQHF
>TRBJ1-2|TRBV5-4|.|.
TGTGCCAGCAGCCAAAGAAACCAGCCCTCCCTAAGCTACACCTTC
CASSQRNQPSLSYTF
>TRBJ2-2|TRBV6-6|.|.
TGTGCCAGCAGTTGGGAAGCCCAAACTGGGCGCGGGGAGCTGTTTTTT
CASSWEAQTGRGELFF
>TRBJ1-2|TRBV28|.|.
TGTGCCAAAGATCGGGGGGAAGGCTACACCTTC
CAKDRGEGYTF
>TRBJ1-5|TRBV28|.|.
TGTGCCTCGGGGGGCAATCAGCCCCAGCATTTT
CASGGNQPQHF